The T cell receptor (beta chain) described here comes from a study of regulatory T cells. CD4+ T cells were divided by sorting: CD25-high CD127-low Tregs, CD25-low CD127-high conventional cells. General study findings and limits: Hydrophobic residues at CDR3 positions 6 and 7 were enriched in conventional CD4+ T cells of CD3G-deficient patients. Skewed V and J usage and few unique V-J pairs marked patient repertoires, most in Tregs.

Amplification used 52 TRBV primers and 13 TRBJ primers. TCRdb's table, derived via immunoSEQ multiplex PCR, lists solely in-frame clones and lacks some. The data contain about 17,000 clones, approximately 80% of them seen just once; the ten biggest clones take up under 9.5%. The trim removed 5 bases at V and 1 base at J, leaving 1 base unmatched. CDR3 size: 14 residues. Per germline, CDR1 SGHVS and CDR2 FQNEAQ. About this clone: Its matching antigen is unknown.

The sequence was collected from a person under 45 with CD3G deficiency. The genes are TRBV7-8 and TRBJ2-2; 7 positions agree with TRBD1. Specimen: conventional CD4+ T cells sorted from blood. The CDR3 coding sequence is TGTGCCAGCAGCCCAGGGGGGAACACCGGGGAGCTGTTTTTT. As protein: CASSPGGNTGELFF.